The T cell receptor (beta chain) described here comes from a study of EBV T-cell therapy then PD-1 blockade in nasopharyngeal carcinoma (dated by TCRdb to 2020 to 2022). V loses 3 bases at its end and J loses 4 bases; junction bases beyond the gene matches: 6. The CDR3 spans 16 residues, from the cysteine through the phenylalanine. Of the read, only the CDR3 DNA is kept; its 48 bases are in frame from base 1. For CDR1 and CDR2, the germline V gene lists LGHNA and YSLEER. The treatment or condition label, as the study defines it: AdE1-LMPpoly-expanded autologous EBV-specific T-cell therapy followed by anti-PD-1 nivolumab. As to this clone: It has no known antigen specificity. The record has no base qualities; no much larger clone is one base away.

The Qiagen DNeasy Kit was used to extract genomic DNA from the sorted cells. The immunoSEQ platform was used for deep sequencing of the TCR beta chain. Turning to the authors' computational methods: The immunoSEQ Analyzer software was used to analyze the repertoire data. TCRdb retrieved this table from immuneACCESS and kept in-frame rearrangements only. Not all clones are present; in checked studies, unresolved V genes account for under half, and no reason is known for the remainder. D and trimming were read from the DNA, whereas the V and J calls and clone size are those reported in that table. The sample records 20,000 to 25,000 clones, approximately 80% of which are singletons. The ten top clones hold approximately 30% of the sample.

Sequences were derived from CD8+ T cells from blood, sampled around day 60 from a patient whose treatment included autologous EBV-specific T cells and nivolumab. This TCR was sampled from a man in his forties or fifties with nasopharyngeal carcinoma. Recombination connected TRBV4-3 to TRBJ2-1, with 10 junctional bases fitting TRBD2. The DNA is as follows: TGCGCCAGCAGCCAGGCGCTAGCGGGGGCTTACAATGAGCAGTTCTTC. It codes for CASSQALAGAYNEQFF.